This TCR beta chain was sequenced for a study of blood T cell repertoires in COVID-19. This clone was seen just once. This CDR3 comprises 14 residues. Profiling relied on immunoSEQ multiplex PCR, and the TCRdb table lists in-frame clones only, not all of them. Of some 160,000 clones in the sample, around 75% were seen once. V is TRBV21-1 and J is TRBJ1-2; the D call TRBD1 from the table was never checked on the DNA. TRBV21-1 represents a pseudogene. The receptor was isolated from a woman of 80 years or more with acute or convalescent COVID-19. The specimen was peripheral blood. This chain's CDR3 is CASSSRQGSYGYTF. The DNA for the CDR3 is TGTGCCAGCAGCAGCAGACAGGGTTCCTATGGCTACACCTTC.